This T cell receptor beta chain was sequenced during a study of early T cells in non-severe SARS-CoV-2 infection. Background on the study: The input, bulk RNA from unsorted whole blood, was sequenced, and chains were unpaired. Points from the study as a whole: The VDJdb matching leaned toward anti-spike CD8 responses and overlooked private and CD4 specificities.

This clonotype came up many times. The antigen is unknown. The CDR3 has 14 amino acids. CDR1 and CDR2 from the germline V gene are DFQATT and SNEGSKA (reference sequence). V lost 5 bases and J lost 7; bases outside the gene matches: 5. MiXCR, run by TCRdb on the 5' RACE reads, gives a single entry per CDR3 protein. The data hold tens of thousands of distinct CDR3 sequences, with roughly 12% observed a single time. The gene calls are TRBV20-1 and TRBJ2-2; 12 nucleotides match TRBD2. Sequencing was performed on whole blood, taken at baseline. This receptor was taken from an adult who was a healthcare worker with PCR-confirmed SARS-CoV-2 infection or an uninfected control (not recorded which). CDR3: CSARLAGVVGELFF. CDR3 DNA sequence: TGCAGTGCTCGACTAGCGGGAGTGGTCGGGGAGCTGTTTTTT.